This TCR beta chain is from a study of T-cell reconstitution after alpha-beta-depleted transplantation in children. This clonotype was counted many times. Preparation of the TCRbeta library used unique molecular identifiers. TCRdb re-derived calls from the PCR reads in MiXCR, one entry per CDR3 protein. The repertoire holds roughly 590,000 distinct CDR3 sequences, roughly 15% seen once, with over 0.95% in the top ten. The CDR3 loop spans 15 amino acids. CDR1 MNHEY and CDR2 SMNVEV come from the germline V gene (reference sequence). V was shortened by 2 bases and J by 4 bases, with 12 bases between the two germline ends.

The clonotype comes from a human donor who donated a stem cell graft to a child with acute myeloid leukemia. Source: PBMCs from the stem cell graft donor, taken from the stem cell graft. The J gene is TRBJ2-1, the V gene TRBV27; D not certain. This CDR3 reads CASSLDGFTYNEQFF. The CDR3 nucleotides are TGTGCCAGCAGTTTAGATGGCTTTACTTACAATGAGCAGTTCTTC.